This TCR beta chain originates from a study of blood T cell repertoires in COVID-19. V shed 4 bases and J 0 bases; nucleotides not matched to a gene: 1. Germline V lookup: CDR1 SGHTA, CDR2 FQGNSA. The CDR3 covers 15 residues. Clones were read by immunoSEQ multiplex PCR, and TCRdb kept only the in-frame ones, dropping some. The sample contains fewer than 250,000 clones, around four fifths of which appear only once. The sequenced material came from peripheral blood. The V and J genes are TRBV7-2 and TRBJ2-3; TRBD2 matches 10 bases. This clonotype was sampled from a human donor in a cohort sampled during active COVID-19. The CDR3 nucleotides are TGTGCCAGCAGCTCTAGCGGGGGTAGCACAGATACGCAGTATTTT. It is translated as CASSSSGGSTDTQYF.